This is a list of T cell receptor beta chains from one sample in a study of OX40 agonist ivuxolimab in advanced cancers. Only in-frame clones appear in the TCRdb table, and some are missing; sequencing was by immunoSEQ multiplex PCR. The table records around 26,000 clones, 65% to 90% of them present only once. Sequencing used CD4+ or CD8+ T cells sorted from blood, obtained in a trial of the OX40 agonist ivuxolimab. The receptors were sampled from an adult with an advanced solid tumor such as melanoma, head and neck, liver or kidney cancer. The CDR3 runs from the conserved cysteine through the conserved F or W. The order of the fields is V gene, J gene, D gene, clone size, CDR3 length, CDR3 protein, CDR3 DNA. The D gene is left open where the match is weak. Not every row has a clone size; where given, it reads once, few, many or a size class.

V: TRBV7-3; J: TRBJ2-1; D: .; size: .; length: 15; CDR3: CASSLGAGALNEQFF; DNA: TGTGCCAGCAGCTTAGGGGCGGGGGCCTTAAATGAGCAGTTCTTC
V: TRBV5-4; J: TRBJ2-1; D: .; size: once; length: 13; CDR3: CASSGGLYNEQFF; DNA: TGTGCCAGCAGCGGGGGCCTCTACAATGAGCAGTTCTTC
V: TRBV30; J: TRBJ1-1; D: .; size: .; length: 13; CDR3: CAWSVGTNTEAFF; DNA: TGTGCCTGGAGTGTAGGGACGAACACTGAAGCTTTCTTT
V: TRBV4-3; J: TRBJ2-7; D: .; size: .; length: 14; CDR3: CASTPVQGSYEQYF; DNA: TGCGCCAGCACTCCCGTCCAGGGTTCCTACGAGCAGTACTTC
V: TRBV9; J: TRBJ2-3; D: TRBD2; size: .; length: 18; CDR3: CASSGRASGGASTDTQYF; DNA: TGTGCCAGCAGCGGGAGGGCTAGCGGGGGGGCTAGCACAGATACGCAGTATTTT
V: TRBV19; J: TRBJ1-1; D: .; size: .; length: 14; CDR3: CASTPSPGNTEAFF; DNA: TGTGCCAGCACCCCTTCGCCGGGAAACACTGAAGCTTTCTTT
V: TRBV27; J: TRBJ1-4; D: TRBD1; size: .; length: 12; CDR3: CASTSGTDKLFF; DNA: TGTGCCAGCACCTCCGGGACAGACAAACTGTTTTTT
V: TRBV7-6; J: TRBJ2-1; D: .; size: .; length: 16; CDR3: CASSPDGSRSYNEQFF; DNA: TGTGCCAGCAGCCCTGATGGGTCTCGCTCCTACAATGAGCAGTTCTTC
V: TRBV11-3; J: TRBJ2-7; D: TRBD1; size: .; length: 14; CDR3: CASSFGQGRYEQYF; DNA: TGTGCCAGCAGCTTCGGACAGGGAAGGTACGAGCAGTACTTC
V: TRBV6-5; J: TRBJ1-1; D: TRBD1; size: .; length: 13; CDR3: CASSWTGIAEAFF; DNA: TGTGCCAGCAGCTGGACAGGGATCGCTGAAGCTTTCTTT
V: TRBV19; J: TRBJ1-5; D: .; size: few; length: 12; CDR3: CAGGQGLWPQHF; DNA: TGTGCCGGGGGACAAGGGCTATGGCCCCAGCATTTT
V: TRBV11-2; J: TRBJ2-7; D: .; size: .; length: 14; CDR3: CASSLENRNYEQYF; DNA: TGTGCCAGCAGCTTAGAAAACAGGAACTACGAGCAGTACTTC
V: TRBV7-2; J: TRBJ2-7; D: .; size: .; length: 14; CDR3: CASSFIALPHEQYF; DNA: TGTGCCAGCAGCTTTATAGCTCTTCCCCACGAGCAGTACTTC
V: TRBV6-1; J: TRBJ1-3; D: .; size: .; length: 14; CDR3: CASSAPGAGNTIYF; DNA: TGTGCCAGCAGTGCCCCAGGGGCTGGAAACACCATATATTTT
V: TRBV27; J: TRBJ1-2; D: .; size: .; length: 13; CDR3: CASSFGSSYGYTF; DNA: TGTGCCAGCAGTTTTGGGTCTAGCTATGGCTACACCTTC
V: TRBV6-6; J: TRBJ2-5; D: .; size: .; length: 13; CDR3: CASIVTGSGTQYF; DNA: TGTGCCAGCATCGTGACTGGGAGCGGGACCCAGTACTTC
V: TRBV7-9; J: TRBJ2-3; D: .; size: .; length: 12; CDR3: CASSLDEDTQYF; DNA: TGTGCCAGCAGCTTGGACGAAGATACGCAGTATTTT
V: TRBV27; J: TRBJ1-1; D: TRBD1; size: .; length: 14; CDR3: CASSHRGANTEAFF; DNA: TGTGCCAGCAGTCACAGGGGTGCGAACACTGAAGCTTTCTTT
V: TRBV7-9; J: TRBJ2-3; D: .; size: .; length: 16; CDR3: CASSPVPWTSTDTQYF; DNA: TGTGCCAGCAGCCCCGTCCCCTGGACAAGCACAGATACGCAGTATTTT
V: TRBV28; J: TRBJ2-7; D: TRBD1; size: .; length: 13; CDR3: CASSDRGVYEQYF; DNA: TGTGCCAGCTCGGACAGGGGGGTCTACGAGCAGTACTTC
V: TRBV15; J: TRBJ1-1; D: .; size: .; length: 16; CDR3: CATSRDPGTRNTEAFF; DNA: TGTGCCACCAGCAGAGATCCTGGGACTCGGAACACTGAAGCTTTCTTT
V: TRBV6-6; J: TRBJ2-1; D: TRBD2; size: .; length: 13; CDR3: CASSYRGSNEQFF; DNA: TGTGCCAGCAGTTACCGCGGGAGCAATGAGCAGTTCTTC
V: TRBV9; J: TRBJ2-2; D: .; size: .; length: 12; CDR3: CASGGETGELFF; DNA: TGTGCCAGCGGCGGGGAAACCGGGGAGCTGTTTTTT
V: TRBV7-9; J: TRBJ2-1; D: TRBD2; size: .; length: 18; CDR3: CASSLTGSGTSRYNEQFF; DNA: TGTGCCAGCAGCTTAACTGGTTCCGGGACTAGCCGCTACAATGAGCAGTTCTTC
V: TRBV11-2; J: TRBJ2-3; D: .; size: few; length: 15; CDR3: CASSLASQGTDTQYF; DNA: TGTGCCAGCAGCTTAGCGTCCCAGGGCACAGATACGCAGTATTTT
V: TRBV4-3; J: TRBJ1-2; D: .; size: .; length: 11; CDR3: CASSLGDGYTF; DNA: TGCGCCAGCAGCTTAGGAGATGGCTACACCTTC
V: TRBV7-9; J: TRBJ2-7; D: .; size: .; length: 13; CDR3: CASSPGLTYEQYF; DNA: TGTGCCAGCAGCCCGGGGCTTACCTACGAGCAGTACTTC
V: TRBV27; J: TRBJ2-7; D: .; size: .; length: 13; CDR3: CASSLGWAYEQYF; DNA: TGTGCCAGCAGTTTAGGCTGGGCCTACGAGCAGTACTTC